The 9 T cell receptor beta chains given below trace back to one sample, sequenced in a study of CD8 T cells in Susac syndrome. An input of about 0.5 to 1 ug of RNA was subjected to reverse transcription using random hexamers. TCRdb ran MiXCR on the immunoSEQ multiplex PCR reads and lists one entry per CDR3 protein. The sample includes 250,000 to 350,000 distinct CDR3 sequences, about 85% of them seen just once. The sample taken for sequencing was CD8+ T cells from PBMCs. The receptors stem from a human donor with multiple sclerosis.

V gene TRBV9 combines with J gene TRBJ1-1; 9 bases are a match to TRBD1. V shed 2 bases, J shed 0 bases, and the junction held 2 bases outside the gene matches. Germline loops: CDR1 SGDLS, CDR2 YYNGEE. The CDR3 contains 15 residues. CDR3 amino acids: CASSVGTGMNTEAFF. As DNA, the CDR3 is TGTGCCAGCAGCGTCGGGACAGGGATGAACACTGAAGCTTTCTTT.

The genes are TRBV27 and TRBJ2-2; tentatively, D is TRBD2 (5 bases). V lost 2 bases and J lost 2, with 15 bases in between. Per germline, CDR1 MNHEY and CDR2 SMNVEV (reference sequence). This CDR3 has 17 amino acids. The CDR3 reads CASSLRSMSGNTGELFF. CDR3 in DNA: TGTGCCAGCAGTTTAAGGTCGATGAGCGGAAACACCGGGGAGCTGTTTTTT.

This clonotype was picked up one time. The J gene is TRBJ2-5, the V gene TRBV11-2, with 7 bases lining up with TRBD2. Per germline, CDR1 SGHAT and CDR2 FQNNGV. The CDR3 sequence is 16 residues long. V shed 5 bases, J shed 2 bases, and the junction held 11 bases outside the gene matches. As DNA, the CDR3 is TGTGCCAGCAGCCAATTTGCCTGGCGGGAGCAAGAGACCCAGTACTTC. This sequence encodes CASSQFAWREQETQYF.

This clonotype was counted between two and nine times. The rearrangement joins TRBV12-3 or TRBV12-4 to TRBJ1-1; D uncertain. The CDR3 is 13 amino acids. Trimming removed 3 bases from V and 0 bases from J, with 5 bases in between. For the CDR3, the DNA is TGTGCCAGCAGTTTCACAGTGAACACTGAAGCTTTCTTT. Protein product: CASSFTVNTEAFF.

V is TRBV29-1 and J is TRBJ2-1; 14 bases match TRBD2. The CDR3 totals 17 residues. V lost 0 bases to trimming and J lost 9 bases; unmatched junction nucleotides: 10. The germline CDR1 and CDR2 sequences are SQVTM and ANQGSEA. The CDR3 spells CSVEDAGGLAGVGEQFF. In DNA, the CDR3 is TGCAGCGTTGAAGATGCGGGGGGACTAGCGGGAGTAGGTGAGCAGTTCTTC.

The chain recombines TRBV27 with TRBJ1-3; D is unclear. V shed 6 bases and J shed 2 bases, with 11 bases lying between them. The CDR3 runs to 14 residues. The germline CDR1 and CDR2 sequences are MNHEY and SMNVEV (reference sequence). The CDR3 DNA sequence: TGTGCCAGCAGCGCGGGGTGGACTGGAAACACCATATATTTT. Translating it yields CASSAGWTGNTIYF.

The V and J genes are TRBV29-1 and TRBJ1-2, with TRBD1 matching 8 bases. The length of the CDR3 is 13 residues. The V gene end was trimmed by 6 bases and the J gene end by 4 bases; junction bases not matched to a gene: 7. Germline V gives CDR1 SQVTM, CDR2 ANQGSEA. This CDR3 reads CSVQTGDIYGYTF. The CDR3 DNA follows: TGCAGCGTCCAGACAGGGGATATCTATGGCTACACCTTC.

The sample holds a few counts of this clonotype. The chain links TRBV29-1 to TRBJ1-1; D is unclear. This CDR3 contains 14 residues. CDR1 and CDR2 (germline): SQVTM, ANQGSEA. CDR3 bases: TGCAGTGCCTCGCCGGGGTTCACAAACACTGAAGCTTTCTTT. Translated, it gives CSASPGFTNTEAFF.

The rearrangement links TRBV12-3 or TRBV12-4 to TRBJ2-1, with TRBD2 matching over 12 bases. CDR3 size: 14 residues. Trimming at V came to 5 bases and at J to 8 bases, leaving 4 bases not matched to a gene. This CDR3 reads CASSVTSGSDEQFF. The CDR3 coding sequence is TGTGCCAGCAGTGTGACTAGCGGGAGTGATGAGCAGTTCTTC.